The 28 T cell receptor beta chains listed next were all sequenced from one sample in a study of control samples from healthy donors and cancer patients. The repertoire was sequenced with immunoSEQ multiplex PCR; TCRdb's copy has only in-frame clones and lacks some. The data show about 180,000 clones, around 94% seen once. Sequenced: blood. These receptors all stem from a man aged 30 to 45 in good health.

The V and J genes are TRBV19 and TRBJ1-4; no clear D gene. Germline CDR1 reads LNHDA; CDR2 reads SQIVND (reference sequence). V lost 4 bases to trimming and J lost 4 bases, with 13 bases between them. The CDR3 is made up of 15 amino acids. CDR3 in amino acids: CASSTLKGVNEKLFF. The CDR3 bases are TGTGCCAGTAGTACCCTAAAGGGAGTTAATGAAAAACTGTTTTTT.

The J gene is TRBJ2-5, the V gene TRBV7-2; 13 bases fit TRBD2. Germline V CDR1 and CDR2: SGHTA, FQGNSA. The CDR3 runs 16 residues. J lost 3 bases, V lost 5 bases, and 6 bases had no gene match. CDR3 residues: CASSATGTSGEETQYF. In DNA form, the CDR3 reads TGTGCCAGCAGCGCTACCGGGACTAGCGGGGAAGAGACCCAGTACTTC.

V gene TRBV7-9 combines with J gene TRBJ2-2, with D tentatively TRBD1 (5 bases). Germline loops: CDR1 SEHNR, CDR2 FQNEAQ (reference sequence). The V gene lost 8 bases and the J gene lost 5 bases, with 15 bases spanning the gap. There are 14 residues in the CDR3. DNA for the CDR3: TGTGCCAGCGAAACTCTTCAGGGTACCGGGGAGCTGTTTTTT. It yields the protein CASETLQGTGELFF.

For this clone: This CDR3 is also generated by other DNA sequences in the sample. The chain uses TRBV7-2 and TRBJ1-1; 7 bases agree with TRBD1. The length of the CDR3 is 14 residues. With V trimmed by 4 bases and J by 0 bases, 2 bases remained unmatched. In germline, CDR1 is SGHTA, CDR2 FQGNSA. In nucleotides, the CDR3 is TGTGCCAGCAGCTCACAGGGGTTGAACACTGAAGCTTTCTTT. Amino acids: CASSSQGLNTEAFF.

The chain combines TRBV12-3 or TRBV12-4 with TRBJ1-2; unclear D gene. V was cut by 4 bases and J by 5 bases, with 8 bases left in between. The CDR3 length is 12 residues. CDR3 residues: CASSYSWYGYTF. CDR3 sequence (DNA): TGTGCCAGCAGTTATTCATGGTATGGCTACACCTTC.

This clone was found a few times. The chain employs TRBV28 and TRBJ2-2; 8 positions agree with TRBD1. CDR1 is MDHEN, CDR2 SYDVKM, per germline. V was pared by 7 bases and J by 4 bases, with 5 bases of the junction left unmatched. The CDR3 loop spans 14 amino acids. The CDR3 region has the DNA TGTGCCAGCACTCAGGGGGCGCGCACCGGGGAGCTGTTTTTT. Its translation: CASTQGARTGELFF.

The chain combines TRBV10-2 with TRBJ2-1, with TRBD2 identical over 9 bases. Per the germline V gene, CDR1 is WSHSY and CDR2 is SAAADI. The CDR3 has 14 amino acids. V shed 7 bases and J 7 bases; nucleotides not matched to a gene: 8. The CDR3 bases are TGCGCCAGCACCCTTAGCGGGAGTAGTAATGAGCAGTTCTTC. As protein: CASTLSGSSNEQFF.

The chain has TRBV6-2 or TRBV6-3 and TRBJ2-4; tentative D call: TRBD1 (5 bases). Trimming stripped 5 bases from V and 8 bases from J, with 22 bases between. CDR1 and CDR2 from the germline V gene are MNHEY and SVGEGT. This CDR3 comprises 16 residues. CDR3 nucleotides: TGTGCCAGCAGTGAGGCTTCGACAGTCGCCAGGGACATTCAGTACTTC. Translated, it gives CASSEASTVARDIQYF.

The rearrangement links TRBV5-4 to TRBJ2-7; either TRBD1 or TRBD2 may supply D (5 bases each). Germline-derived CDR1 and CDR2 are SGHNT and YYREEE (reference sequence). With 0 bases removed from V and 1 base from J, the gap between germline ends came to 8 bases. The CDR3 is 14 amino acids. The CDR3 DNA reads TGTGCCAGCAGCTTGGGGGACCGTTCCTACGAGCAGTACTTC. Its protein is CASSLGDRSYEQYF.

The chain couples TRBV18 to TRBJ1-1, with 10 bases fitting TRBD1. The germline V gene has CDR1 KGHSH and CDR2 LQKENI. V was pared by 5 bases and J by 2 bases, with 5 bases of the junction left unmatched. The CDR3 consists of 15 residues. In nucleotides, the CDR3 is TGTGCCAGCTCATCCGGGACAGGGGTTAACACTGAAGCTTTCTTT. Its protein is CASSSGTGVNTEAFF.

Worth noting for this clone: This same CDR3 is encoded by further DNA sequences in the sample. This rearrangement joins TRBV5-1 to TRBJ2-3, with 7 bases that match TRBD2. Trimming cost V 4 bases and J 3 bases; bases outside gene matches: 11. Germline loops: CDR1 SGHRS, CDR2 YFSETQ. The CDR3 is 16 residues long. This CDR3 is CASSEPSGPYTDTQYF. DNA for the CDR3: TGCGCCAGCAGCGAACCTAGCGGCCCTTATACAGATACGCAGTATTTT.

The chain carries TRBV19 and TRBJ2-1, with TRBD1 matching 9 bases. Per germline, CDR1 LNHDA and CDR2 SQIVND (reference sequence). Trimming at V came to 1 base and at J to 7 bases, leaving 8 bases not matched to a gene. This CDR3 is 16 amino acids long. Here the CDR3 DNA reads TGTGCCAGTAGTATAGTAAGTTTCGACAGGGGGAATGAGCAGTTCTTC. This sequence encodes CASSIVSFDRGNEQFF.

CDR3 coding DNA: TGTGCCAGCAGCCACGGAGCGGGGGGCCGGGGCGGGGAGCTGTTTTTT. Its translation is CASSHGAGGRGGELFF. The V gene is TRBV3-1 (or the pseudogene TRBV3-2), the J gene TRBJ2-2; TRBD2 aligns across 9 bases. With V trimmed by 3 bases and J by 7 bases, 9 bases remained unmatched. Germline CDR1 is LGHDT and CDR2 is YNNKEL (reference sequence). The CDR3 loop spans 16 amino acids.

The CDR3 DNA follows: TGTGCCAGTAGTGGCAGGGTAGGCGAAAAACTGTTTTTT. Protein product: CASSGRVGEKLFF. This chain uses TRBV19 with TRBJ1-4; D possibly corresponds to TRBD1 (5 bases). The CDR3 runs to 13 residues. Trimming shortened V by 5 bases and J by 8 bases, and 12 bases separated the two germline ends. Germline loops: CDR1 LNHDA, CDR2 SQIVND (reference sequence).

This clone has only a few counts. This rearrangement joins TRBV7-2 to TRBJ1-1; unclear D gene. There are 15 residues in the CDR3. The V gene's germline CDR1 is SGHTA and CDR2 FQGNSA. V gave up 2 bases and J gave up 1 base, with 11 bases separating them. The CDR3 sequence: CASSLTTASNTEAFF. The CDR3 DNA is TGTGCCAGCAGCTTAACCACAGCGTCGAACACTGAAGCTTTCTTT.

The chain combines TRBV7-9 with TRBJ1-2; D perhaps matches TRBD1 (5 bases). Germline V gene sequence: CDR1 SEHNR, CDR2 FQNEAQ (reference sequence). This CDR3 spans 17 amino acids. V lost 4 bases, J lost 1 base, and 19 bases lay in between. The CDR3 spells CASSSRTGTAVNYGYTF. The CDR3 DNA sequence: TGTGCCAGCAGCTCAAGGACCGGGACCGCAGTTAACTATGGCTACACCTTC.

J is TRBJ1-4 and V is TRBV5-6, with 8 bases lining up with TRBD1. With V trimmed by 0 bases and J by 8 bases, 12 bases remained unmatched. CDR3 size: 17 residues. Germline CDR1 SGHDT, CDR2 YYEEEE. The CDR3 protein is CASSLEAGGVYDEKLFF. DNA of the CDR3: TGTGCCAGCAGCTTGGAGGCAGGGGGCGTTTACGACGAAAAACTGTTTTTT.

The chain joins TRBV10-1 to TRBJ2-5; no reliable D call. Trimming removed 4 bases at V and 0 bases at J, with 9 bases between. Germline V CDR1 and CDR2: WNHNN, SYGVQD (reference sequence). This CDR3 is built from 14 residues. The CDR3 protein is CASSVDIDQETQYF. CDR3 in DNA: TGCGCCAGCAGTGTCGATATTGACCAAGAGACCCAGTACTTC.

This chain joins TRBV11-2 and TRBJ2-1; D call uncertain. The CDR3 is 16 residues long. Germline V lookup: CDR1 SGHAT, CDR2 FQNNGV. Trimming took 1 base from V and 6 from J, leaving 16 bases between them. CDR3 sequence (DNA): TGTGCCAGCAGCTTAGTCGCTAGTGCCTCCCCCAATGAGCAGTTCTTC. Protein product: CASSLVASASPNEQFF.

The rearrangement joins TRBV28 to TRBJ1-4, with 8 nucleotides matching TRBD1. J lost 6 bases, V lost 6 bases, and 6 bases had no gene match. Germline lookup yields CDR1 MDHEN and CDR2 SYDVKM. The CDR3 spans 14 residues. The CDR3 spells CASRGGQDDEKLFF. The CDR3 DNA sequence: TGTGCCAGCAGGGGGGGACAGGATGATGAAAAACTGTTTTTT.

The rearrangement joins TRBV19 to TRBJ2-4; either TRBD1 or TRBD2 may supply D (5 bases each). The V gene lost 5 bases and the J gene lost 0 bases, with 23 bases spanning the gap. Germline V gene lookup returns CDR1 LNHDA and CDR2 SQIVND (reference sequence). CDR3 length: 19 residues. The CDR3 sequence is CASSQSPLGGNLAKNIQYF. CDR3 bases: TGTGCCAGTAGTCAATCCCCCCTTGGGGGAAACTTAGCCAAAAACATTCAGTACTTC.

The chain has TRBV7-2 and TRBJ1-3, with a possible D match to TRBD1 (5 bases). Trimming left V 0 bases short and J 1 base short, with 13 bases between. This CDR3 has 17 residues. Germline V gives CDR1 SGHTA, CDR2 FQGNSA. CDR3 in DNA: TGTGCCAGCAGCTTAGCACCCGGGACCGCTTCTGGAAACACCATATATTTT. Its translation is CASSLAPGTASGNTIYF.

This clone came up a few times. CDR3 region: CASSSPPDRPGKLNTEAFF. The CDR3 DNA sequence: TGCGCCAGCAGCTCTCCCCCTGACAGGCCCGGGAAACTGAACACTGAAGCTTTCTTT. This sequence joins TRBV5-1 and TRBJ1-1, with D possibly TRBD1 on 6 matching bases. This CDR3 contains 19 residues. V gave up 3 bases and J gave up 0 bases, with 24 bases separating them. Looked up from germline, CDR1 is SGHRS and CDR2 is YFSETQ.

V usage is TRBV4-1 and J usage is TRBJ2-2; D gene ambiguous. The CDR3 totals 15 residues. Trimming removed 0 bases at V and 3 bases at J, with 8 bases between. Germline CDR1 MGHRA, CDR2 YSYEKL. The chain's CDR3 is CASSQDRRDTGELFF. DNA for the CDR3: TGCGCCAGCAGCCAAGATCGACGGGACACCGGGGAGCTGTTTTTT.

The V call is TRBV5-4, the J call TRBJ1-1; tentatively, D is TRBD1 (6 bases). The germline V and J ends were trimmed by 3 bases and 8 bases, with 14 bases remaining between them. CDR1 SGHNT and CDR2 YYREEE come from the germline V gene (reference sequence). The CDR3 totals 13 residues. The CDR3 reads CASSSFGGLEAFF. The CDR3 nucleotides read TGTGCCAGCAGCTCTTTCGGGGGCTTAGAAGCTTTCTTT.

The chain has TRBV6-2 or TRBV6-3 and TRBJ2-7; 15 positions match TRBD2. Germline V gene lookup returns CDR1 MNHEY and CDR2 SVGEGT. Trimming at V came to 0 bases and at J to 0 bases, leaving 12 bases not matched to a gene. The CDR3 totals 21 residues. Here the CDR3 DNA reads TGTGCCAGCAGTTACTCATACGACGGGACTAGCGGGAGGCTAAGCTCCTACGAGCAGTACTTC. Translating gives CASSYSYDGTSGRLSSYEQYF.

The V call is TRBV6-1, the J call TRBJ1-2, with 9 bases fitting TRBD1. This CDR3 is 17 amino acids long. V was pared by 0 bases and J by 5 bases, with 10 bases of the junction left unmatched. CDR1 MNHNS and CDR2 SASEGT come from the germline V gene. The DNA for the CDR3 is TGTGCCAGCAGTGAAGCTGGGGACAGGGCTTACCGTTATGGCTACACCTTC. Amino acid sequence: CASSEAGDRAYRYGYTF.

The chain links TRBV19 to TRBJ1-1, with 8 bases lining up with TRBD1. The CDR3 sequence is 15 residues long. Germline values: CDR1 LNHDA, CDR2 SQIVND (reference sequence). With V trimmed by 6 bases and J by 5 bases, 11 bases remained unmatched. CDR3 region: CASSLNDRGLTEAFF. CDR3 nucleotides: TGTGCCAGTAGCCTTAACGACAGGGGATTAACTGAAGCTTTCTTT.